This TCR beta chain was observed in a study of blood T cell repertoires in COVID-19. Study as a whole: Italy, Spain and the United States were the sources of the convalescent and acute COVID-19 samples.

Germline V gene lookup returns CDR1 SGHRS and CDR2 YFSETQ. The CDR3 is 17 amino acids. V dropped 4 bases and J dropped 0 bases, with 19 bases sitting between them. As handled by the study authors: Reference gene primer amplification in the assay estimated nucleated cell counts. The protocol was immunoSEQ multiplex PCR, while the TCRdb copy is restricted to in-frame clones and leaves out a portion. V and J calls plus clone size are reproduced from that table; the DNA served to infer D and trimming. The profile covers roughly 86,000 clones, with approximately 84% appearing a single time and about 6.3% taken by the ten largest.

What was sequenced was peripheral blood. The chain combines TRBV5-1 with TRBJ1-2, with D perhaps matching TRBD1 (6 bases). The origin of this receptor is a man between 60 and 75 years old with acute or convalescent COVID-19. The CDR3 region is CASSTRGGEGSNYGYTF. CDR3 in DNA: TGCGCCAGCAGCACCAGGGGAGGGGAAGGGTCTAACTATGGCTACACCTTC.